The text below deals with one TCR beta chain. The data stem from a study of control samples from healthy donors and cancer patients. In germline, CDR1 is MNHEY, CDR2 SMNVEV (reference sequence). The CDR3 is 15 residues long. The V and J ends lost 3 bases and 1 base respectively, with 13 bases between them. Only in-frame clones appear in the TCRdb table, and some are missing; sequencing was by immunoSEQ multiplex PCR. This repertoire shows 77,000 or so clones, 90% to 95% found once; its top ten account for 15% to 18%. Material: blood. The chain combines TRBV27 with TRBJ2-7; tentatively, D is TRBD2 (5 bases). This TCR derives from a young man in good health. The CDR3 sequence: CASSLSGIGSYEQYF. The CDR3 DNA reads TGTGCCAGCAGTTTGTCGGGGATTGGGTCCTACGAGCAGTACTTC.